What follows are 23 T cell receptor beta chains derived from one specimen sequenced in a study of shared clonotypes between healthy human individuals. Here immunoSEQ multiplex PCR was the method, and the copy in TCRdb shows in-frame clones only, minus some. The table shows 2 million to 3 million clones, with 93% occurring only once. Sequences were obtained from naive CD4+ T cells from PBMCs. As to subset: CD45RA+ positively selected. The receptors were gathered from a man aged 18 to 30 in good health. Some clones in this sample may be carry-over from other donors' samples.

The gene calls are TRBV2 and TRBJ1-5; D might be TRBD1 (5 bases). The CDR3 length is 17 residues. Trimming took off 5 bases at V and 2 bases at J, with 19 bases between the two ends. CDR1 and CDR2 from the germline V gene are SNHLY and FYNNEI. CDR3 amino acids: CASSPRQGRWGNQPQHF. DNA for the CDR3: TGTGCCAGCAGTCCACGTCAGGGACGGTGGGGCAATCAGCCCCAGCATTTT.

The chain combines TRBV29-1 with TRBJ2-3; 10 bases line up with TRBD2. With V trimmed by 7 bases and J by 3 bases, 10 bases remained unmatched. The CDR3 has 15 amino acids. CDR1 is SQVTM and CDR2 is ANQGSEA in the germline V gene. The CDR3 loop is CSARAGTSATDTQYF. The CDR3 DNA is TGCAGCGCCCGAGCCGGGACTAGCGCAACAGATACGCAGTATTTT.

This clone has only one observation. The CDR3: CASSQLSATRTDTQYF. The CDR3, as DNA: TGTGCCAGCAGCCAATTAAGCGCGACTCGCACAGATACGCAGTATTTT. This chain links TRBV7-9 with TRBJ2-3; D gene ambiguous. The CDR3 loop spans 16 amino acids. Germline lookup yields CDR1 SEHNR and CDR2 FQNEAQ (reference sequence). Between the trimmed V and J ends, which lost 5 bases and 1 base, there was a span of 16 bases.

The rearrangement links TRBV11-1 to TRBJ2-7, with a tentative D call TRBD2 (5 bases). Germline-derived CDR1 and CDR2 are SGHAT and FQDESV (reference sequence). V was trimmed by 5 bases and J by 5 bases, leaving 13 bases between them. The CDR3 totals 13 residues. The CDR3 sequence is CASSPRAAHEQYF. The CDR3 nucleotides read TGTGCCAGCAGCCCTCGAGCGGCCCACGAGCAGTACTTC.

J is TRBJ2-6 and V is TRBV10-3; TRBD2 matches at 11 bases. The CDR3 has 17 residues. Germline V CDR1 and CDR2: ENHRY, SYGVKD. V shed 5 bases and J 1 base; nucleotides not matched to a gene: 4. CDR3 nucleotides: TGTGCCATCAGTACCGGGACTAGCGGATCTGGGGCCAACGTCCTGACTTTC. This gives the protein CAISTGTSGSGANVLTF.

The chain couples TRBV11-2 to TRBJ2-1; D is uncertain. Germline loops: CDR1 SGHAT, CDR2 FQNNGV. Trimming stripped 5 bases from V and 1 base from J, with 9 bases between. The CDR3 loop spans 14 amino acids. CDR3 nucleotides: TGTGCCAGCAGCCTATCATGGTCCTACAATGAGCAGTTCTTC. Encoded protein: CASSLSWSYNEQFF.

This rearrangement joins TRBV28 to TRBJ1-2, with D maybe TRBD1 (5 bases). V lost 3 bases, J lost 8 bases, and 13 bases lay in between. Germline V CDR1 and CDR2: MDHEN, SYDVKM. This CDR3 has 13 amino acids. The DNA of the CDR3 is TGTGCCAGCAGTTTGTTTGGGGGGAGAGGCTACACCTTC. Its protein product is CASSLFGGRGYTF.

V is TRBV10-2 and J is TRBJ2-7, with no clear D. Germline CDR1 is WSHSY and CDR2 is SAAADI. The CDR3 has 13 amino acids. The ends were cut back, 8 bases at V and 0 bases at J, with 11 bases in the middle. CDR3 nucleotide sequence: TGCGCCAGCTCGTCACAGAGCTCCTACGAGCAGTACTTC. Translated, it gives CASSSQSSYEQYF.

The chain uses TRBV7-2 and TRBJ2-7, with no clear D. V was cut by 4 bases and J by 7 bases, with 17 bases left in between. CDR1 SGHTA and CDR2 FQGNSA come from the germline V gene. This CDR3 is 14 amino acids long. The CDR3 spells CASSSRRPGLEQYF. DNA of the CDR3: TGTGCCAGCAGCTCCCGCCGGCCGGGTCTGGAGCAGTACTTC.

The chain carries TRBV11-2 and TRBJ1-2; D is perhaps TRBD1 (5 bases). V gave up 6 bases and J gave up 1 base, with 12 bases separating them. Germline CDR1 and CDR2: SGHAT and FQNNGV. CDR3 length equals 14 residues. This chain's CDR3 is CASSQGQNNYGYTF. The CDR3 DNA reads as TGTGCCAGCAGTCAAGGACAAAATAACTATGGCTACACCTTC.

This clone has only one observation. The DNA of the CDR3 is TGTGCCAGCAGCGTTAATAGCGCCAGAGTCAATGAGCAGTTCTTC. Its protein is CASSVNSARVNEQFF. The chain carries TRBV9 and TRBJ2-1; D may be TRBD2 (5 bases). CDR1 SGDLS and CDR2 YYNGEE come from the germline V gene. The CDR3 is 15 residues long. V gave up 2 bases and J gave up 6 bases, with 15 bases separating them.

The chain has TRBV6-1 and TRBJ1-2; no definite D call. The CDR3 has 16 amino acids. V lost 2 bases and J 0 bases, leaving 13 bases between the germline ends. CDR1 MNHNS and CDR2 SASEGT come from the germline V gene. DNA of the CDR3: TGTGCCAGCAGTGAATATCGGAGAGGGACTAACTATGGCTACACCTTC. Translated, it gives CASSEYRRGTNYGYTF.

This chain links TRBV7-9 with TRBJ2-7, with D tentatively TRBD2 (5 bases). V gave up 5 bases and J gave up 1 base, with 12 bases separating them. The CDR3 has 14 amino acids. Germline loops: CDR1 SEHNR, CDR2 FQNEAQ (reference sequence). The CDR3 protein is CASSPRTRSYEQYF. The CDR3 DNA is TGTGCCAGCAGCCCAAGGACTCGGTCCTACGAGCAGTACTTC.

As DNA, the CDR3 is TGTGCCAGCAGACCCCTTAGCGGGGTTAGCTATGGCTACACCTTC. It codes for CASRPLSGVSYGYTF. This chain links TRBV28 with TRBJ1-2; D ambiguous. Germline-derived CDR1 and CDR2 are MDHEN and SYDVKM. This CDR3 is 15 amino acids long. V gave up 6 bases and J gave up 4 bases, with 18 bases separating them.

This rearrangement joins TRBV9 to TRBJ2-6; perhaps TRBD1 as D (6 bases). The CDR3 covers 14 residues. V shed 5 bases and J shed 2 bases, with 8 bases lying between them. Germline V gives CDR1 SGDLS, CDR2 YYNGEE. The CDR3 nucleotides are TGTGCCAGCAGGGGACATACTGGGGCCAACGTCCTGACTTTC. As protein: CASRGHTGANVLTF.

This clone occurred once. This rearrangement joins TRBV5-1 to TRBJ1-6, with unresolved D. V gave up 1 base and J gave up 8 bases, with 10 bases separating them. The CDR3 spans 14 residues. CDR1 is SGHRS, CDR2 YFSETQ, per germline. CDR3: CASSLQDGHSPLHF. CDR3 DNA: TGCGCCAGCAGCTTGCAGGACGGCCATTCACCCCTCCACTTT.

The chain combines TRBV10-3 with TRBJ1-5, with no clear D. Germline V gene lookup returns CDR1 ENHRY and CDR2 SYGVKD. Trimming took 1 base from V and 6 from J, leaving 4 bases between them. The CDR3 covers 12 residues. The CDR3 protein is CAISELGQPQHF. As DNA, the CDR3 is TGTGCCATCAGTGAGTTGGGTCAGCCCCAGCATTTT.

The chain combines TRBV7-3 with TRBJ2-3, with 7 bases matching TRBD2. The junction had 8 bases not matched to a gene; V was cut back by 4 bases and J by 4 bases. There are 15 residues in the CDR3. CDR1 and CDR2 (germline): SGHTA, FQGTGA. CDR3 residues: CASSSAGVSADTQYF. The CDR3, as DNA: TGTGCCAGCAGCTCGGCGGGAGTTTCAGCAGATACGCAGTATTTT.

V gene TRBV7-2 combines with J gene TRBJ2-3; TRBD1 matches at 9 bases. The length of the CDR3 is 15 residues. Germline lookup yields CDR1 SGHTA and CDR2 FQGNSA. Trimming cost V 1 base and J 5 bases; bases outside gene matches: 4. The CDR3 DNA sequence: TGTGCCAGCAGCTTAGACAGGGGGCGTGGAGATACGCAGTATTTT. This gives the protein CASSLDRGRGDTQYF.

CDR3 amino acids: CASRITSGRAPGELFF. The CDR3 DNA sequence: TGTGCCAGCAGGATCACTAGCGGGAGGGCCCCCGGGGAGCTGTTTTTT. The genes are TRBV27 and TRBJ2-2; 13 positions agree with TRBD2. The CDR3 sequence is 16 residues long. V trimming: 6 bases; J trimming: 6 bases; junction bases outside the gene matches: 7. Germline CDR1 is MNHEY and CDR2 is SMNVEV (reference sequence).

The chain has TRBV27 and TRBJ2-2, with D maybe TRBD2 (6 bases). Trimming removed 6 bases from V and 4 bases from J, with 24 bases in between. Looked up from germline, CDR1 is MNHEY and CDR2 is SMNVEV (reference sequence). CDR3 length: 18 residues. For the CDR3, the DNA is TGTGCCAGCAGCCTCCGGCCCGGGACTCGAAAAGGCACCGGGGAGCTGTTTTTT. As protein: CASSLRPGTRKGTGELFF.

This sequence joins TRBV5-1 and TRBJ2-3; 8 bases line up with TRBD1. Trimming removed 4 bases from V and 0 bases from J; junction bases left unmatched: 25. The CDR3 is 22 residues long. The germline V gene has CDR1 SGHRS and CDR2 YFSETQ. This CDR3 reads CASSTWDRITSWGRDSTDTQYF. Written as DNA, the CDR3 is TGCGCCAGCAGCACCTGGGACAGGATAACTAGCTGGGGGCGGGATAGCACAGATACGCAGTATTTT.

As regards this clone: The same CDR3 arises from other DNA sequences in this sample as well. The J gene is TRBJ1-1, the V gene TRBV19, with D hard to call. The germline V and J ends were trimmed by 2 bases and 1 base, with 2 bases remaining between them. Per the germline V gene, CDR1 is LNHDA and CDR2 is SQIVND (reference sequence). This CDR3 contains 12 residues. The CDR3 DNA reads as TGTGCCAGTAGTATACCGAACACTGAAGCTTTCTTT. This sequence encodes CASSIPNTEAFF.